Presented here are 2 T cell receptor beta chains from one specimen sequenced in a study of blood T cell repertoires in COVID-19. Using immunoSEQ multiplex PCR, the repertoire was profiled, and TCRdb retains in-frame clones only, with some absent. The sample includes a few hundred thousand clones, around nine tenths seen only once; the top ten take 3% to 3.5%. Input material: peripheral blood. These receptors came from a man in his 60s with acute or convalescent COVID-19.

The J gene is TRBJ1-1, the V gene TRBV28; D ambiguous. Germline V gene lookup returns CDR1 MDHEN and CDR2 SYDVKM. The V end was cut by 10 bases, the J end by 1 base, with 10 bases between. This CDR3 spans 12 amino acids. CDR3 protein: CATLYRNTEAFF. The CDR3 DNA reads TGTGCCACCCTTTACAGGAACACTGAAGCTTTCTTT.

The chain couples TRBV18 to TRBJ1-2; the D gene is possibly TRBD1 (6 bases). CDR3 length: 13 amino acids. CDR1 KGHSH and CDR2 LQKENI come from the germline V gene. V lost 2 bases and J lost 3, with 7 bases in between. CDR3: CASSPGGDYGYTF. The CDR3 coding sequence is TGTGCCAGCTCACCAGGGGGCGACTATGGCTACACCTTC. The whole variable domain, remainder taken from reference TRBV18 and TRBJ1-2, is NAGVMQNPRHLVRRRGQEARLRCSPMKGHSHVYWYRQLPEEGLKFMVYLQKENIIDESGMPKERFSAEFPKEGPSILRIQQVVRGDSAAYFCASSPGGDYGYTFGSGTRLTVV.